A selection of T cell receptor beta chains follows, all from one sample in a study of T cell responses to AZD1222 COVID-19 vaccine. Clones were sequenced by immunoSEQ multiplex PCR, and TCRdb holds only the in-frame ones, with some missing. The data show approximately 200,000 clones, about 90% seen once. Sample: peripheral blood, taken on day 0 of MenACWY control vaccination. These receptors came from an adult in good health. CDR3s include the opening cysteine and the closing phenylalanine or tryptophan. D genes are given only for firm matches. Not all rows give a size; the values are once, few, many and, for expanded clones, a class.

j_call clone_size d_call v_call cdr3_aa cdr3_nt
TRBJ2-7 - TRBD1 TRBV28 CASSFGQGYEQYF TGTGCCAGCAGTTTCGGACAGGGCTACGAGCAGTACTTC
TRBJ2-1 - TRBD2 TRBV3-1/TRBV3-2 CASSFRTSGAYNEQFF TGTGCCAGCAGCTTCCGGACTAGCGGGGCCTACAATGAGCAGTTCTTC
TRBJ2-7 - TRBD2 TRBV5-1 CASSSRAGGSSYEQYF TGCGCCAGCAGCAGCCGAGCGGGAGGTTCCTCCTACGAGCAGTACTTC
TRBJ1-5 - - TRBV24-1 CATSDHTGDSNQPQHF TGTGCCACCAGTGACCACACAGGAGATAGCAATCAGCCCCAGCATTTT
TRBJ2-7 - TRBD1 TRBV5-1 CASRSTGGDEQYF TGCGCCAGCAGGTCGACAGGGGGCGACGAGCAGTACTTC
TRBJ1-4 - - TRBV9 CASSVEDQRREKLFF TGTGCCAGCAGCGTAGAGGACCAAAGACGGGAAAAACTGTTTTTT
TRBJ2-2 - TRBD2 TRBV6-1 CASSVRLAATNTGELFF TGTGCCAGCAGTGTCCGACTAGCGGCCACGAACACCGGGGAGCTGTTTTTT
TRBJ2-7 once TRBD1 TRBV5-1 CASTDPGQSYEQYF TGCGCCAGCACGGATCCGGGACAGTCCTACGAGCAGTACTTC
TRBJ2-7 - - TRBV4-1 CASSPLNGRSYEQYF TGCGCCAGCAGCCCCTTAAATGGGAGATCCTACGAGCAGTACTTC
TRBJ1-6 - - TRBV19 CASRMTVSYNSPLHF TGTGCCAGTAGGATGACAGTTTCTTATAATTCACCCCTCCACTTT
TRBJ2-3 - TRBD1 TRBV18 CASSPGQGGTDTQYF TGTGCCAGCTCACCTGGACAGGGCGGGACAGATACGCAGTATTTT
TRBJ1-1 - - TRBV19 CASIPRFTASTEAFF TGTGCCAGTATCCCCAGGTTTACAGCCTCTACTGAAGCTTTCTTT
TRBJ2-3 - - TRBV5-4 CASSLAADTQYF TGTGCCAGCAGCTTGGCCGCAGATACGCAGTATTTT
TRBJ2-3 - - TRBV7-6 CASSLEDRFTDTQYF TGTGCCAGCAGCTTAGAGGACAGATTCACAGATACGCAGTATTTT
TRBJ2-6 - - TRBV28 CASSLQGAANVLTF TGTGCCAGCAGTTTACAGGGCGCCGCCAACGTCCTGACTTTC
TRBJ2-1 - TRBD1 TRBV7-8 CASSLAGQGVRNEQFF TGTGCCAGCAGCCTCGCGGGACAGGGAGTTCGAAATGAGCAGTTCTTC
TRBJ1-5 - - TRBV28 CASSLTAGNQPQHF TGTGCCAGCAGTCTTACAGCCGGCAATCAGCCCCAGCATTTT
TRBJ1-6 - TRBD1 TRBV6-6 CASSPGQGRGNSPLHF TGTGCCAGCAGTCCGGGACAGGGGCGCGGTAATTCACCCCTCCACTTT
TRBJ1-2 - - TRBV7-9 CASRPPGEPSRTF TGTGCCAGCAGACCACCGGGAGAACCAAGCAGAACCTTC
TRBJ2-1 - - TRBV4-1 CASSQEGSGYNEQFF TGCGCCAGCAGCCAAGAGGGCAGCGGCTACAATGAGCAGTTCTTC
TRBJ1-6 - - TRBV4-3 CASSQGQAENSPLHF TGCGCCAGCAGCCAAGGACAGGCTGAGAATTCACCCCTCCACTTT
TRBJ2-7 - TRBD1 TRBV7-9 CASSQTGTGHYEQYF TGTGCCAGCAGCCAGACCGGGACAGGGCACTACGAGCAGTACTTC
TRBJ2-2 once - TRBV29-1 CSAEIPNTGELFF TGCAGCGCGGAGATCCCGAACACCGGGGAGCTGTTTTTT
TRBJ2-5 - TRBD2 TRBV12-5 CASGLGTSGRAGETQYF TGTGCTAGTGGTTTGGGGACTAGCGGGAGGGCCGGCGAGACCCAGTACTTC
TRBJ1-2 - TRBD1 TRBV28 CASSPGQGDGYTF TGTGCCAGCAGCCCGGGACAGGGGGATGGCTACACCTTC
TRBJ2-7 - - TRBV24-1 CATSDPARGEGNEQYF TGTGCCACCAGTGATCCGGCGCGGGGTGAGGGGAACGAGCAGTACTTC
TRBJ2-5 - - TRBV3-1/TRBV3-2 CASSRAFETQYF TGTGCCAGCAGCCGAGCTTTCGAGACCCAGTACTTC
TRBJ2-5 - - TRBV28 CASSSGEETQYF TGTGCCAGCAGTTCCGGAGAAGAGACCCAGTACTTC
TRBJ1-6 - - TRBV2 CASSNGRRSSYNSPLHF TGTGCCAGCAGCAACGGACGTAGGAGCTCCTATAATTCACCCCTCCACTTT
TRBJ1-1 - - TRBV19 CASSRLAPQGTEAFF TGTGCCAGTAGTAGGTTGGCTCCCCAGGGGACTGAAGCTTTCTTT
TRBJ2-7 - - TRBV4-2 CASSQEGPSREQYF TGTGCCAGCAGCCAAGAGGGCCCCTCACGCGAGCAGTACTTC
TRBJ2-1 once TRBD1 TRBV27 CASRGGDRVYNEQFF TGTGCCAGCAGAGGCGGGGACAGGGTCTACAATGAGCAGTTCTTC
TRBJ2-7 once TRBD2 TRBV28 CASSFRLAAAYEQYF TGTGCCAGCAGTTTCCGACTAGCGGCGGCCTACGAGCAGTACTTC
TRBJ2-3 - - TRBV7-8 CASSYGRDFTDTQYF TGTGCCAGCAGCTACGGACGGGACTTCACAGATACGCAGTATTTT
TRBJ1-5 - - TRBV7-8 CASSPATEMGNQPQHF TGTGCCAGCAGCCCAGCGACCGAAATGGGCAATCAGCCCCAGCATTTT
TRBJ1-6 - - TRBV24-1 CATSDRAYNSPLHF TGTGCCACCAGTGACAGGGCCTATAATTCACCCCTCCACTTT
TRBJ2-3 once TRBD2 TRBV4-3 CASSRGLAGGPRTDTQYF TGCGCCAGCAGCCGGGGACTAGCGGGGGGGCCCCGGACAGATACGCAGTATTTT
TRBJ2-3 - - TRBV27 CASSLQGDRGTDTQYF TGTGCCAGCAGTTTACAGGGAGATCGGGGCACAGATACGCAGTATTTT
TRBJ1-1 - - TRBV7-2 CASSLGTETEAFF TGTGCCAGCAGCTTAGGGACGGAGACTGAAGCTTTCTTT
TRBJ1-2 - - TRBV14 CASSFGSLGGYGYTF TGTGCCAGCAGTTTCGGGAGCCTAGGGGGCTATGGCTACACCTTC
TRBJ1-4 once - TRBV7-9 CASSLDEKLFF TGTGCCAGCAGCTTAGATGAAAAACTGTTTTTT
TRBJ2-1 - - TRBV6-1 CASSEVGADGEQFF TGTGCCAGCAGTGAAGTGGGGGCGGATGGTGAGCAGTTCTTC
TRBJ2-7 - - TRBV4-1 CASSQGVEQYF TGCGCCAGCAGCCAGGGGGTCGAGCAGTACTTC
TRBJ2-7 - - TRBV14 CASSQVGPYEQYF TGTGCCAGCAGCCAAGTAGGCCCTTACGAGCAGTACTTC
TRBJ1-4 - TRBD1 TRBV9 CASSTTDRASEKLFF TGTGCCAGCAGCACCACGGACAGGGCTTCTGAAAAACTGTTTTTT
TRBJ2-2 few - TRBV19 CASSGQVGLATGELFF TGTGCCAGTAGTGGCCAAGTTGGCCTAGCGACCGGGGAGCTGTTTTTT